The 27 T cell receptor beta chains in this list originate from one sample, sequenced in a study of cytomegalovirus exposure and HLA in healthy donors. The PCR had 60 Vbeta and 13 Jbeta primers. TCRdb keeps only in-frame clones here, not all; method: immunoSEQ multiplex PCR. The data show 130,000 to 150,000 clones, about 80% seen once. The sequencing sample was made of PBMCs. These receptors all stem from a man younger than 35 in good health and CMV-seronegative.

The chain recombines TRBV6-1 with TRBJ1-1; D not resolved. Germline values: CDR1 MNHNS, CDR2 SASEGT. V was trimmed by 1 base and J by 4 bases, leaving 13 bases between them. The CDR3 totals 15 residues. The CDR3 region has the DNA TGTGCCAGCAGTGAAGGGGTAGAGGGAATCACTGAAGCTTTCTTT. Amino acids: CASSEGVEGITEAFF.

The sample holds a few counts of this clone. CDR3 nucleotide sequence: TGTGCCAGCAGCTTTGGACAGGGGGTGGGGGAGACCCAGTACTTC. It codes for CASSFGQGVGETQYF. V and J are TRBV7-8 and TRBJ2-5, with 10 bases lining up with TRBD1. V lost 3 bases, J lost 5 bases, and 6 bases stayed unmatched. CDR1 SGHVS and CDR2 FQNEAQ come from the germline V gene. The CDR3 consists of 15 residues.

This clone was seen more than once but under ten times. This chain links TRBV20-1 with TRBJ1-2; D unresolved. This CDR3 has 11 amino acids. In germline, CDR1 is DFQATT, CDR2 SNEGSKA (reference sequence). Trimming left V 4 bases short and J 8 bases short, with 11 bases between. CDR3 sequence (DNA): TGCAGTGCTAAACGCCGGGGAGGCTACACCTTC. Its protein product is CSAKRRGGYTF.

The gene calls are TRBV6-5 and TRBJ1-1; TRBD1 might be the D (6 bases). CDR3 length: 14 residues. V shed 2 bases and J shed 1 base, with 8 bases lying between them. Germline V lookup: CDR1 MNHEY, CDR2 SVGAGI. The CDR3 nucleotides read TGTGCCAGCAGTTACCTGGACAGGAACACTGAAGCTTTCTTT. It encodes CASSYLDRNTEAFF.

This sequence joins TRBV27 and TRBJ2-7; 8 bases are a match to TRBD1. Unmatched junction bases numbered 4, after V lost 3 bases and J lost 3 bases. The CDR3 is 14 amino acids. Germline CDR1 MNHEY, CDR2 SMNVEV (reference sequence). The CDR3 reads CASSLDRAYYEQYF. DNA for the CDR3: TGTGCCAGCAGTTTGGACAGGGCATACTACGAGCAGTACTTC.

The V and J genes are TRBV11-3 and TRBJ2-1, with D possibly being TRBD1 (6 bases). V was cut by 4 bases and J by 8 bases, with 18 bases left in between. This CDR3 region has 15 residues. CDR1 and CDR2 (germline): SGHNT, YENEEA. CDR3 nucleotide sequence: TGTGCCAGCAGCTCCCAGGGGAACCGGCGGGATGAGCAGTTCTTC. It yields the protein CASSSQGNRRDEQFF.

The chain has TRBV9 and TRBJ2-1; TRBD2 matches at 9 bases. Germline CDR1 reads SGDLS; CDR2 reads YYNGEE. The CDR3 is 14 amino acids. V lost 4 bases and J lost 4; bases outside the gene matches: 3. CDR3 region: CASSRSGSYNEQFF. The CDR3 region has the DNA TGTGCCAGCAGCCGTAGCGGGAGTTACAATGAGCAGTTCTTC. Based on the CDR3 plus reference TRBV9 and TRBJ2-1, the full variable domain is DSGVTQTPKHLITATGQRVTLRCSPRSGDLSVYWYQQSLDQGLQFLIQYYNGEERAKGNILERFSAQQFPDLHSELNLSSLELGDSALYFCASSRSGSYNEQFFGPGTRLTVL.

This clone was observed once. This chain uses TRBV6-1 with TRBJ2-1; TRBD2 might be the D (5 bases). This CDR3 contains 13 residues. The germline V gene has CDR1 MNHNS and CDR2 SASEGT. V lost 7 bases, J lost 7 bases, and 14 bases lay in between. The CDR3 DNA follows: TGTGCCAGCAAAGCGGTATTAAATAATGAGCAGTTCTTC. Its translation is CASKAVLNNEQFF.

The chain uses TRBV23-1 and TRBJ2-7, with D maybe TRBD1 (7 bases). TRBV23-1 is marked as an open reading frame, function uncertain. CDR3 length: 13 amino acids. Trimming pared 11 bases from V and 4 bases from J, leaving 18 bases between. CDR3 coding DNA: TGCGCCCAACCGACAGGGAGGTGGTACGAGCAGTACTTC. Translation gives CAQPTGRWYEQYF.

This clone was counted only a few times. V and J are TRBV28 and TRBJ2-3, with 9 bases identical to TRBD2. The CDR3 spans 14 residues. With 6 bases clipped from V and 3 bases from J, the junction kept 4 bases outside the gene matches. Germline V CDR1 and CDR2: MDHEN, SYDVKM. The CDR3 region has the DNA TGTGCCAGCAGAAGGGCGGGAGGGACAGATACGCAGTATTTT. As protein: CASRRAGGTDTQYF.

The genes are TRBV9 and TRBJ2-5, with TRBD2 matching 8 bases. J gave up 5 bases and V 1 base, and 7 bases lay outside the gene matches. CDR3 length: 15 amino acids. The germline gives CDR1 SGDLS, CDR2 YYNGEE. The CDR3: CASSVSGGLSETQYF. CDR3 DNA: TGTGCCAGCAGCGTATCGGGGGGGCTCTCGGAGACCCAGTACTTC.

CDR3 in DNA: TGCAGTGCACCTAGCAACTACGAGCAGTACTTC. Encoded protein: CSAPSNYEQYF. This chain links TRBV20-1 with TRBJ2-7; D may be TRBD2 (5 bases). CDR1 and CDR2 from the germline V gene are DFQATT and SNEGSKA (reference sequence). Trimming left V 6 bases short and J 3 bases short, with 9 bases between. CDR3 length: 11 residues.

The chain is built from TRBV6-5 and TRBJ2-5; weak D call: TRBD2 (5 bases). CDR1 MNHEY and CDR2 SVGAGI come from the germline V gene. V dropped 5 bases and J dropped 5 bases, with 15 bases sitting between them. There are 14 residues in the CDR3. The CDR3 nucleotides are TGTGCCAGCAGTCTGCTCAACCGGGGTGAGACCCAGTACTTC. Translated, it gives CASSLLNRGETQYF.

This clone was seen a handful of times. The chain recombines TRBV2 with TRBJ2-5; 9 bases align to TRBD2. With 4 bases clipped from V and 4 bases from J, the junction kept 4 bases outside the gene matches. CDR1 is SNHLY and CDR2 is FYNNEI in the germline V gene. The CDR3 length is 14 residues. The CDR3 is CASSVASGAETQYF. The DNA for the CDR3 is TGTGCCAGCAGTGTGGCTAGCGGGGCAGAGACCCAGTACTTC.

The V gene is TRBV4-1, the J gene TRBJ2-2; possible D gene TRBD1, 5 bases. The CDR3 covers 17 residues. The germline V and J ends were trimmed by 2 bases and 3 bases, with 16 bases remaining between them. CDR1 MGHRA and CDR2 YSYEKL come from the germline V gene. Here the CDR3 DNA reads TGCGCCAGCAGCCAATCCGGTTCCTCAGGGTACACCGGGGAGCTGTTTTTT. Translation gives CASSQSGSSGYTGELFF.

The J gene is TRBJ2-1, the V gene TRBV9, with TRBD1 identical over 9 bases. The CDR3 covers 15 residues. Germline V gene data show CDR1 as SGDLS and CDR2 as YYNGEE. V trimming: 2 bases; J trimming: 9 bases; junction bases outside the gene matches: 9. The CDR3 here is CASSVAGTGLTEQFF. CDR3 DNA: TGTGCCAGCAGCGTCGCCGGGACAGGGTTAACTGAGCAGTTCTTC. Filled out from reference TRBV9 and TRBJ2-1, the complete variable domain reads DSGVTQTPKHLITATGQRVTLRCSPRSGDLSVYWYQQSLDQGLQFLIQYYNGEERAKGNILERFSAQQFPDLHSELNLSSLELGDSALYFCASSVAGTGLTEQFFGPGTRLTVL.

This chain joins TRBV9 and TRBJ2-3, with D tentatively TRBD2 (5 bases). Trimming shortened V by 0 bases and J by 2 bases, and 10 bases separated the two germline ends. Looked up from germline, CDR1 is SGDLS and CDR2 is YYNGEE. The CDR3 runs to 15 residues. CDR3 sequence reads: CASSVASTDTDTQYF. In DNA form, the CDR3 reads TGTGCCAGCAGCGTAGCTAGCACAGACACAGATACGCAGTATTTT.

J is TRBJ2-1 and V is TRBV15, with 9 nucleotides matching TRBD2. The CDR3 sequence is 12 residues long. The V gene end was trimmed by 6 bases and the J gene end by 8 bases; junction bases not matched to a gene: 2. CDR1 and CDR2 from the germline V gene are LNHNV and YYDKDF (reference sequence). CDR3 sequence: CATSAGGHEQFF. In DNA form, the CDR3 reads TGTGCCACCAGTGCGGGGGGGCATGAGCAGTTCTTC.

The chain's CDR3 is CASSMIVGNTEAFF. For the CDR3, the DNA is TGTGCCAGTAGTATGATTGTCGGGAACACTGAAGCTTTCTTT. The V gene is TRBV19, the J gene TRBJ1-1; D remains unclear. This CDR3 is 14 amino acids long. Looked up from germline, CDR1 is LNHDA and CDR2 is SQIVND (reference sequence). V gave up 3 bases and J gave up 1 base, with 9 bases separating them. Filled out from reference TRBV19 and TRBJ1-1, the complete variable domain reads DGGITQSPKYLFRKEGQNVTLSCEQNLNHDAMYWYRQDPGQGLRLIYYSQIVNDFQKGDIAEGYSVSREKKESFPLTVTSAQKNPTAFYLCASSMIVGNTEAFFGQGTRLTVV.

The rearrangement uses TRBV30 and TRBJ1-5; 8 bases are shared with TRBD1. J was trimmed by 0 bases and V by 8 bases; bases with no gene match: 6. The germline V gene has CDR1 GTSNPN and CDR2 SVGIG (reference sequence). This CDR3 comprises 14 residues. The CDR3 protein is CALRQGNSNQPQHF. The CDR3 region has the DNA TGTGCCCTGAGACAGGGGAATAGCAATCAGCCCCAGCATTTT.

The chain's CDR3 is CASSRVRAGDQPQHF. CDR3 DNA sequence: TGTGCCAGCAGCCGTGTACGGGCAGGGGACCAGCCCCAGCATTTT. J is TRBJ1-5 and V is TRBV2; a weak D match, TRBD1 (6 bases). Germline V gene sequence: CDR1 SNHLY, CDR2 FYNNEI. Between the trimmed V and J ends, which lost 6 bases and 7 bases, there was a span of 19 bases. The CDR3 loop spans 15 amino acids.

The genes are TRBV7-7 and TRBJ2-3, with D possibly being TRBD1 (6 bases). The germline gives CDR1 SSHAT, CDR2 FNYEAQ (reference sequence). This CDR3 has 13 residues. V was shortened by 5 bases and J by 8 bases, with 14 bases between the two germline ends. The CDR3 DNA follows: TGTGCCAGCAGCCAAGAGTTCAGGGGTACGCAGTATTTT. Translated, it gives CASSQEFRGTQYF.

This chain uses TRBV6-1 with TRBJ1-1; 7 nucleotides line up with TRBD1. This CDR3 is 14 amino acids long. CDR1 and CDR2 from the germline V gene are MNHNS and SASEGT. V lost 4 bases to trimming and J lost 4 bases; unmatched junction nucleotides: 6. CDR3 sequence reads: CASSVTGVGTEAFF. DNA of the CDR3: TGTGCCAGCAGTGTCACAGGGGTCGGCACTGAAGCTTTCTTT.

V and J are TRBV27 and TRBJ2-1; 11 nucleotides line up with TRBD2. Germline CDR1 reads MNHEY; CDR2 reads SMNVEV (reference sequence). The CDR3 runs to 14 residues. V dropped 4 bases and J dropped 8; count of bases not matched to a gene: 4. The CDR3 nucleotides read TGTGCCAGCAGTTCAGGACTAGCGGGCGATGAGCAGTTCTTC. Translating it yields CASSSGLAGDEQFF.

The V call is TRBV27, the J call TRBJ2-7; 10 bases map to TRBD2. CDR1 and CDR2 from the germline V gene are MNHEY and SMNVEV (reference sequence). There are 15 residues in the CDR3. V dropped 4 bases and J dropped 3; count of bases not matched to a gene: 6. For the CDR3, the DNA is TGTGCCAGCAGTTGGGGGACTAGCGAGTTCTACGAGCAGTACTTC. This codes for CASSWGTSEFYEQYF.

This rearrangement joins TRBV7-9 to TRBJ2-1; 11 bases match TRBD2. This CDR3 comprises 16 residues. CDR1 is SEHNR and CDR2 is FQNEAQ in the germline V gene (reference sequence). After removal of 5 bases from V and 6 bases from J, the junction contained 9 bases not matched to a gene. The CDR3 DNA reads TGTGCCAGCAGCATGCTGACTAGCGGGGTCCTCAATGAGCAGTTCTTC. Amino acid sequence: CASSMLTSGVLNEQFF.

The J gene is TRBJ1-2, the V gene TRBV5-4; the match to TRBD1 covers 11 bases. The CDR3 sequence is 15 residues long. Germline loops: CDR1 SGHNT, CDR2 YYREEE (reference sequence). V lost 6 bases and J lost 5; bases outside the gene matches: 9. The CDR3 protein is CASNRGDRGGYGYTF. The CDR3 nucleotides read TGTGCCAGCAACCGCGGGGACAGGGGGGGTTATGGCTACACCTTC.